The TCR beta chain under discussion was sequenced for a study of metastatic and nonmetastatic thyroid tumors. Turning to the study itself: Repertoires were compared across blood and tumor or nodule tissue from malignant and benign thyroid patients.

Not a single patient had been given any form of treatment at any point before undergoing thyroid surgery. TCRdb re-analyzed the PCR reads using MiXCR. The data contain approximately 84,000 clones, under 15% of them singletons. The length of the CDR3 is 15 residues. Per the germline V gene, CDR1 is LNHDA and CDR2 is SQIVND (reference sequence). V was trimmed by 4 bases and J by 0 bases, leaving 12 bases between them. This clone has at least ten counts. As yet, its antigen is unknown. Overall study results and limits: Reportedly, malignant thyroid tumors had significantly higher TCR beta diversity than benign nodules, in blood and tumor.

This TCR came from a female donor with papillary thyroid cancer or a benign thyroid nodule (not recorded which). Some clones in this sample may be carry-over from other donors' samples. Sequencing input: blood. The chain combines TRBV19 with TRBJ1-1; D is possibly TRBD1 (6 bases). The CDR3 is CASSSVGGMNTEAFF. CDR3 DNA sequence: TGTGCCAGTAGTAGCGTCGGGGGCATGAACACTGAAGCTTTCTTT.